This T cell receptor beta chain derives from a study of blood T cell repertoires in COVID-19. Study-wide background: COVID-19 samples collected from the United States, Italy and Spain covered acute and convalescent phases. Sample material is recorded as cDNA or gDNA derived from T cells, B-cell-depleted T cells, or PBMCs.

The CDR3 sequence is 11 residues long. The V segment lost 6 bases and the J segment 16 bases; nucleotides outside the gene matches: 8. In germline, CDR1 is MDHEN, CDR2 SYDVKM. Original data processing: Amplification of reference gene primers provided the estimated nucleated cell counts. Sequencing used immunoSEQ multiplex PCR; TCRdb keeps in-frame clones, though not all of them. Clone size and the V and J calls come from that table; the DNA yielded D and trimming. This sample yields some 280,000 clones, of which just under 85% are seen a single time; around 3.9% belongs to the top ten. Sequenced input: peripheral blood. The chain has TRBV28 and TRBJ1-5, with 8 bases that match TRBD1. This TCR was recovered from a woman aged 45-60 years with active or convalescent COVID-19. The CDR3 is CASRDRGRYHF. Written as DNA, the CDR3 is TGTGCCAGCAGAGACAGGGGTAGGTATCATTTT.